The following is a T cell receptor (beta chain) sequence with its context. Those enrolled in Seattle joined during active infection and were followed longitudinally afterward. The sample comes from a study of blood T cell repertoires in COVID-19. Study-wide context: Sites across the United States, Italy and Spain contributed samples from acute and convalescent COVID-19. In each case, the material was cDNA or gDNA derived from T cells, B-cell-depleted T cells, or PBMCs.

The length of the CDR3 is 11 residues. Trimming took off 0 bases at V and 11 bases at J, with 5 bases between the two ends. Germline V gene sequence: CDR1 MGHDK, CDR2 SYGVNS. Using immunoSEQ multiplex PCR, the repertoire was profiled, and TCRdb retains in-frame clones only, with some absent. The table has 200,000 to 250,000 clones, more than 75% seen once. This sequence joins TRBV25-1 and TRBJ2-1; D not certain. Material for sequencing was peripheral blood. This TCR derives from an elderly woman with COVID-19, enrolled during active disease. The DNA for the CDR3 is TGTGCCAGCAGTGAATATTTCAAGCAGTTCTTC. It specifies CASSEYFKQFF.